This TCR beta chain was identified in a study of identical twins. As concerns this clonotype: Relative to the germline gene, one junction end is altered; a read error may explain this.

TCRdb re-analysed the 5' RACE reads in MiXCR, keeping a single row per CDR3 protein. In the table there are roughly 1.6 million distinct CDR3 sequences, more than 30% of which are singletons. CDR1 is LGHNA, CDR2 YNFKEQ, per germline. This CDR3 spans 16 amino acids. This chain connects TRBV4-2 to TRBJ2-1, with 11 bases fitting TRBD2. The receptor comes from a newborn girl in good health. The material sequenced was cord blood. In nucleotides, the CDR3 is TGTTCCAGCAGCCAAGTTAGCGGGAGGGCCTACAATGAGCAGTTCTTC. Amino acid sequence: CSSSQVSGRAYNEQFF.